Many counts were recorded for the clone carrying this TCR beta chain. As yet, its antigen is unknown. The record originates from a study of human T cells and chemical hapten exposure. About the research overall: Throughout a study of 20 to 30 weeks, patients underwent weekly scalp administration of diphenylcyclopropenone doses. Alopecia areata, totalis or universalis affected patients, mainly female. Study-wide results and limits: There were significantly more large CDR3 similarity clusters among expanded TCRs than among controls.

One entry per CDR3 protein, called by TCRdb with MiXCR from the RACE reads. Found here are under 200,000 distinct CDR3 sequences, 25% to 35% of them singletons; the top ten hold roughly 2.2%. The CDR3 runs to 15 residues. CDR1 is MNHEY and CDR2 is SVGAGI in the germline V gene. V dropped 0 bases and J dropped 7 bases, with 15 bases sitting between them. Stated time point: patch test 3, about 24 weeks after DPC sensitization. As for treatment: therapeutic diphenylcyclopropenone sensitization with weekly scalp DPC. Alopecia patients, 18 to 70 years old and DPC-suitable, served as donors. This TCR derives from a young woman with alopecia areata. Some clones in this sample may be carry-over from other donors' samples. The rearrangement joins TRBV6-5 to TRBJ1-2, with D unresolved. Specimen: whole blood, collected in connection with sensitization to the hapten diphenylcyclopropenone (DPC). CDR3 region: CASSYSGSHASGYTF. In DNA form, the CDR3 reads TGTGCCAGCAGTTACTCCGGGTCCCATGCCTCTGGCTACACCTTC.